This T cell receptor beta chain was identified during a study of cytomegalovirus exposure and HLA in healthy donors. Study-level information: In an earlier analysis, approximately 120 million unique TCR beta sequences were found from some 200 million T cells.

This clone was seen a single time. The target antigen is unknown. Study conclusions and caveats: Among TCR beta chains, those listed as cytomegalovirus-associated numbered over 150. In a later analysis, CMV-associated beta chains were mostly HLA-associated, it appeared. Earlier results showed most TCR beta V segments being productive about 87% or about 30% of the time.

The CDR3 consists of 19 residues. Germline assignment: CDR1 SGHRS and CDR2 YFSETQ. V lost 5 bases and J lost 3; bases outside the gene matches: 16. Primers included in the PCR were 60 Vbeta and 13 Jbeta primers. Clones were sequenced by immunoSEQ multiplex PCR, and TCRdb holds only the in-frame ones, with some missing. The sample shows some 160,000 clones, almost 75% of them seen only once. The TCR sequence derives from a woman aged 18-29 years in good health and CMV-seropositive. The chain uses TRBV5-1 and TRBJ2-6, with 8 nucleotides matching TRBD1. The sample comprised PBMCs. CDR3 bases: TGCGCCAGCAGTCCTCTCAGCGGACAGGGAGGCGGTGGGGCCAACGTCCTGACTTTC. Translation gives CASSPLSGQGGGGANVLTF.